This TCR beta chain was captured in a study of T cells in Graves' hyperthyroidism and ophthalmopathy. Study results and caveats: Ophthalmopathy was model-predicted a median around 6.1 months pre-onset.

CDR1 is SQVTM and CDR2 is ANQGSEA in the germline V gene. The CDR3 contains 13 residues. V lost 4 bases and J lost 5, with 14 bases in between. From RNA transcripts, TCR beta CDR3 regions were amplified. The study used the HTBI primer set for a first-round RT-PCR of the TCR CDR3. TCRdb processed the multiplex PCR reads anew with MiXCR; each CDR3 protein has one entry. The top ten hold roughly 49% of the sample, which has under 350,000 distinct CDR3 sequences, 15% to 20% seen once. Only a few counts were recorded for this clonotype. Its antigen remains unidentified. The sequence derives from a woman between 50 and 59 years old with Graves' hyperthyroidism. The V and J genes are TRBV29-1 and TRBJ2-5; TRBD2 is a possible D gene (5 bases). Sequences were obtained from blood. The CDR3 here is CSVAVPGVETQYF. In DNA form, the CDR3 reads TGCAGCGTTGCAGTGCCCGGGGTGGAGACCCAGTACTTC.